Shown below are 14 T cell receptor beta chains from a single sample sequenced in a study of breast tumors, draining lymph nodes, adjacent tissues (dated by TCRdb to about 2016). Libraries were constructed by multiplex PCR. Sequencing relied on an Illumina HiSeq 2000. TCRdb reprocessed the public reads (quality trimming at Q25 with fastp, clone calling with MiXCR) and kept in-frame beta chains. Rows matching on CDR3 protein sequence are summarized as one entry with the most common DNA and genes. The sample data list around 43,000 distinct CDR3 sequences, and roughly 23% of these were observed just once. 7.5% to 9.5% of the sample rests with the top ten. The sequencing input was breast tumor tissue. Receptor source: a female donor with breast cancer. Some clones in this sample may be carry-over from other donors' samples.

CDR3 amino acids: CATELAGGTYEQYF. The CDR3 nucleotides are TGTGCCACCGAGTTGGCGGGAGGCACCTACGAGCAGTACTTC. J is TRBJ2-7 and V is TRBV19, with TRBD2 identical over 8 bases. Germline lookup yields CDR1 LNHDA and CDR2 SQIVND (reference sequence). V lost 10 bases, J lost 2 bases, and 10 bases stayed unmatched. This CDR3 has 14 amino acids.

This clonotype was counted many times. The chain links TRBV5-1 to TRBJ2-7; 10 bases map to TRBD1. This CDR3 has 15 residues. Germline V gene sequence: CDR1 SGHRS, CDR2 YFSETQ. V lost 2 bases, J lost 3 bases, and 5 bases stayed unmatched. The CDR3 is CASSFGQGGVYEQYF. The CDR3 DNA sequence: TGCGCCAGCAGCTTTGGACAGGGGGGCGTCTACGAGCAGTACTTC.

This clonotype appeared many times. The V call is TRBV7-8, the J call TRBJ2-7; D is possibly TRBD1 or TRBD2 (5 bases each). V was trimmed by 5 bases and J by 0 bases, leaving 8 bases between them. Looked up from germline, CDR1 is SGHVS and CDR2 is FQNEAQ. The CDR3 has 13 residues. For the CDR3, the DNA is TGTGCCAGCAGCGTGGGGGACTCCTACGAGCAGTACTTC. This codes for CASSVGDSYEQYF.

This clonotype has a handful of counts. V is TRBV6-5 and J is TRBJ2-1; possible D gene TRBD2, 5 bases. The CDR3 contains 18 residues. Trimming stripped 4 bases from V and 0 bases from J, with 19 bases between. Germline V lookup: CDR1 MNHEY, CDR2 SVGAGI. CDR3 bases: TGTGCCAGCAGTTCCCGACATGGAATAGGGAGCTCCTACAATGAGCAGTTCTTC. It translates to CASSSRHGIGSSYNEQFF.

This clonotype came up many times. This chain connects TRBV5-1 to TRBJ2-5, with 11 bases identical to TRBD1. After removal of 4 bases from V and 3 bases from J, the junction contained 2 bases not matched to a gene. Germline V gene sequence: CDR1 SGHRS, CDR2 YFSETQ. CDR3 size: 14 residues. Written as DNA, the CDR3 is TGCGCCAGCAGCATGGGACAGGGGGAAGAGACCCAGTACTTC. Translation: CASSMGQGEETQYF.

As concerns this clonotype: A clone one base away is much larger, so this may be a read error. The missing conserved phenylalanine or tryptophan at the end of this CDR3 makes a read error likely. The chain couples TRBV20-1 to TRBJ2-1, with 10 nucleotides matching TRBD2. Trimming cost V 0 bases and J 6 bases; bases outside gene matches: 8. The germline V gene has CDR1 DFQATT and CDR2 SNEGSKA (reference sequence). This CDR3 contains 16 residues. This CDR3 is CSARDPRTSGFNEQFL. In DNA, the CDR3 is TGCAGTGCTAGAGACCCCCGGACTAGCGGTTTCAATGAGCAGTTCCTC.

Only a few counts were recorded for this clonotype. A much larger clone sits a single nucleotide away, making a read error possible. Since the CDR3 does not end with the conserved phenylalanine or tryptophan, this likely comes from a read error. The CDR3 region has the DNA TGTGCCAGCAGAATTTGGACGATTTATAGCTCCTACAATGAGCAGTTCCTC. This sequence encodes CASRIWTIYSSYNEQFL. V is TRBV7-8 and J is TRBJ2-1, with D hard to call. V lost 6 bases and J lost 0, with 18 bases in between. Germline-derived CDR1 and CDR2 are SGHVS and FQNEAQ. This CDR3 is built from 17 residues.

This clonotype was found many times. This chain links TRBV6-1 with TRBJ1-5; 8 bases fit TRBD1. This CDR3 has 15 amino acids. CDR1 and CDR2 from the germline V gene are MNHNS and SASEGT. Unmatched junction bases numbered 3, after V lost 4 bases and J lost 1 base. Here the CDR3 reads CASSAGGWSNQPQHF. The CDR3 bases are TGTGCCAGCAGTGCAGGGGGCTGGAGCAATCAGCCCCAGCATTTT.

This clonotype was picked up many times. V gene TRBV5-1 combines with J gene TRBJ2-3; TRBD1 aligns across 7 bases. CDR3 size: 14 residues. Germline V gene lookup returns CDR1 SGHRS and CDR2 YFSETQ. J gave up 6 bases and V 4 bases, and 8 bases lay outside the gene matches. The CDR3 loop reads CASSLTGVGDTQYF. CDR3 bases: TGCGCCAGCAGCCTAACAGGGGTTGGCGATACGCAGTATTTT.

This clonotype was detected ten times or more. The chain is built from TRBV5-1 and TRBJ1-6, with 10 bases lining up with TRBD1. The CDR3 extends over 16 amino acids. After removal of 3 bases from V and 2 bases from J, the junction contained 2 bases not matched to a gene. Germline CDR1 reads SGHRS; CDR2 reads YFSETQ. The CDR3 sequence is CASSSGTGAYNSPLHF. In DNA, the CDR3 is TGCGCCAGCAGCTCCGGGACAGGGGCCTATAATTCACCCCTCCACTTT.

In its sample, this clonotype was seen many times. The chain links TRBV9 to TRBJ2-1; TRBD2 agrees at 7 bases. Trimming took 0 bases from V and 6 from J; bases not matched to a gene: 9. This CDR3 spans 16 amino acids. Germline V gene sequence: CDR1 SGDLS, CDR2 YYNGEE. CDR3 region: CASSVEGGGYRNEQFF. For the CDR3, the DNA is TGTGCCAGCAGCGTAGAAGGCGGGGGATATCGCAATGAGCAGTTCTTC.

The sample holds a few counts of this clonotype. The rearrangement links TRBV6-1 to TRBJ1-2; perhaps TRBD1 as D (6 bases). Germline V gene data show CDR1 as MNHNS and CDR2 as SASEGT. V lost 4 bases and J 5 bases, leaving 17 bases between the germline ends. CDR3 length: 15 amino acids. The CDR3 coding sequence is TGTGCCAGCAGTGGAGCTGGGGGCAGTCAGTATGGCTACACCTTC. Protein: CASSGAGGSQYGYTF.

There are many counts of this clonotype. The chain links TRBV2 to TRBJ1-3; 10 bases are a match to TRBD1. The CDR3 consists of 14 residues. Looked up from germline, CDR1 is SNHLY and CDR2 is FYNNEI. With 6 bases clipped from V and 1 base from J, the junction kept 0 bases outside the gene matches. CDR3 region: CASRGQGSGNTIYF. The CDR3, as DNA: TGTGCCAGCAGGGGACAGGGGTCTGGAAACACCATATATTTT.

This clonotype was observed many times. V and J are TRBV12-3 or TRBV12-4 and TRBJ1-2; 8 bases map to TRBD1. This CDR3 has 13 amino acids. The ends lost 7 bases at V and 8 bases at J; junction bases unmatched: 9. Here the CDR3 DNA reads TGTGCCAGCAAACTAGGGACAGGAAAAGGCTACACCTTC. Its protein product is CASKLGTGKGYTF.